This entry concerns a single TCR beta chain. Self-reported history from a screening survey and questionnaire set each donor's cohort. The data belong to a study of blood T cell repertoires in COVID-19. About the research overall: Sample material is recorded as cDNA or gDNA derived from T cells, B-cell-depleted T cells, or PBMCs.

Libraries were prepared by immunoSEQ multiplex PCR; TCRdb keeps only in-frame clonotypes and omits some of them. The sample has approximately 260,000 clones, around 89% seen once. The sequenced material came from PBMCs or T cells enriched from blood (not recorded which). This receptor was obtained from a woman aged 40 to 49 with acute COVID-19.

CDR3 nucleotides: TGTGCCAGCAGCGTTGCTTGGGAAGGCGGGTATGGCTACACCTTC. Its translation is CASSVAWEGGYGYTF. The chain joins TRBV3-1 (or the pseudogene TRBV3-2) to TRBJ1-2, with D hard to call. Per the germline V gene, CDR1 is LGHDT and CDR2 is YNNKEL (reference sequence). V lost 5 bases, J lost 5 bases, and 18 bases lay in between. CDR3 length: 15 amino acids.